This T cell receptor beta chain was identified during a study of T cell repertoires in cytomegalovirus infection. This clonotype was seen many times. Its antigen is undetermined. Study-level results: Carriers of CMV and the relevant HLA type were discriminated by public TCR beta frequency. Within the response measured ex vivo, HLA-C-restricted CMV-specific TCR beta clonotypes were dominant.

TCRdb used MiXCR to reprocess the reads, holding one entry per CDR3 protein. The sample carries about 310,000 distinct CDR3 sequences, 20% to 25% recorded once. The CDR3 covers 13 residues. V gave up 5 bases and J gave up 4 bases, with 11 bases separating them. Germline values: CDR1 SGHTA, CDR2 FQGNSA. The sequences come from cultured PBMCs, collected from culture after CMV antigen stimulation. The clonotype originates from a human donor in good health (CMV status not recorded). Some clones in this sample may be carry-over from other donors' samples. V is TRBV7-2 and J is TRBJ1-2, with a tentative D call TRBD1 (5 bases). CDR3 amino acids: CASSPETVYGYTF. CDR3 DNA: TGTGCCAGCAGCCCAGAGACAGTCTATGGCTACACCTTC.